The T cell receptor beta chain under discussion was sequenced for a study of cytomegalovirus exposure and HLA in healthy donors. Looked up from germline, CDR1 is LGHNA and CDR2 is YSLEER. This CDR3 spans 16 amino acids. The trim removed 2 bases at V and 4 bases at J, leaving 6 bases unmatched. Every donor was a healthy person donating bone marrow. Regarding the study as a whole: The authors considered a cluster of highly shared sequence variants likely to be a sequencing artifact. In an earlier analysis, most TCR beta V segments were productive about 87% or about 30% of the time. A later analysis revealed that TCR association rates differed between HLA loci, peaking at DRB1 and bottoming out at HLA-C.

This PCR relied on a set of 60 Vbeta primers and 13 Jbeta primers. Sequenced by immunoSEQ multiplex PCR; TCRdb stores in-frame clones only, minus some. In the table there are approximately 120,000 clones, roughly four fifths of which are singletons. Remarks on this clone: Its antigen is not identified.

This sequence originates from a woman aged 60-70 years in good health and CMV-seropositive. This sequence joins TRBV4-3 and TRBJ1-4; 8 bases fit TRBD1. Material for sequencing was PBMCs. This chain's CDR3 is CASSQRPGQVNEKLFF. In DNA, the CDR3 is TGCGCCAGCAGCCAAAGACCGGGACAGGTTAATGAAAAACTGTTTTTT.